The 11 T cell receptor beta chains below were found in one sample sequenced in a study of cytomegalovirus exposure and HLA in healthy donors. The study ran its PCR with 60 Vbeta and 13 Jbeta primers. Sequencing was performed with immunoSEQ multiplex PCR; in TCRdb, only in-frame clones are kept and a portion is missing. The data contain over 50,000 clones, about 89% of them seen just once; the ten biggest clones take up approximately 1.6%. The sequenced sample consisted of PBMCs. All receptors come from a man aged 25 to 40 in good health and CMV-seropositive.

The chain recombines TRBV6-5 with TRBJ2-1; weak D call: TRBD2 (6 bases). Germline V gives CDR1 MNHEY, CDR2 SVGAGI. Deletions cut 6 bases from V and 4 bases from J, with 10 bases between. The CDR3 has 13 residues. CDR3 nucleotides: TGTGCCAGCAGGAAAGGGAGGTACAATGAGCAGTTCTTC. It specifies CASRKGRYNEQFF.

The V and J genes are TRBV11-3 and TRBJ2-5; 7 nucleotides line up with TRBD1. The CDR3 sequence is 17 residues long. V gave up 4 bases and J gave up 1 base; unmatched junction bases: 12. Germline V gene sequence: CDR1 SGHNT, CDR2 YENEEA. CDR3: CASSYRSGTAFQETQYF. DNA of the CDR3: TGTGCCAGCAGCTACCGCTCCGGGACAGCCTTCCAAGAGACCCAGTACTTC.

This rearrangement joins TRBV5-1 to TRBJ1-5, with a possible D match to TRBD1 (6 bases). This CDR3 comprises 14 residues. Germline CDR1 SGHRS, CDR2 YFSETQ. The ends were cut back, 1 base at V and 5 bases at J, with 10 bases in the middle. The CDR3 DNA sequence: TGCGCCAGCAGCTTGCATGGGGGCGATCAGCCCCAGCATTTT. This codes for CASSLHGGDQPQHF.

V is TRBV7-2 and J is TRBJ2-7; 11 bases line up with TRBD1. V dropped 0 bases and J dropped 4; count of bases not matched to a gene: 5. CDR1 is SGHTA, CDR2 FQGNSA, per germline. The CDR3 extends over 16 amino acids. CDR3: CASSLAGDRGLYEQYF. The CDR3 nucleotides are TGTGCCAGCAGCTTAGCAGGGGACAGGGGGTTATACGAGCAGTACTTC. Combining the CDR3 with reference TRBV7-2 and TRBJ2-7 gives the whole variable domain GAGVSQSPSNKVTEKGKDVELRCDPISGHTALYWYRQSLGQGLEFLIYFQGNSAPDKSGLPSDRFSAERTGGSVSTLTIQRTQQEDSAVYLCASSLAGDRGLYEQYFGPGTRLTVT.

The genes are TRBV9 and TRBJ1-1; 8 nucleotides match TRBD1. CDR3 length equals 15 residues. Unmatched junction bases numbered 8, after V lost 4 bases and J lost 3 bases. Looked up from germline, CDR1 is SGDLS and CDR2 is YYNGEE. CDR3 residues: CASSPTTGEDTEAFF. DNA of the CDR3: TGTGCCAGCAGCCCAACGACAGGGGAGGACACTGAAGCTTTCTTT.

The rearrangement uses TRBV29-1 and TRBJ2-1; 9 bases fit TRBD2. Germline CDR1 and CDR2: SQVTM and ANQGSEA. The CDR3 runs 16 residues. The ends lost 7 bases at V and 5 bases at J; junction bases unmatched: 15. The CDR3 DNA is TGCAGCGCCAGTGGTCTGAACCTAGCGGGACACAATGAGCAGTTCTTC. It codes for CSASGLNLAGHNEQFF.

The J gene is TRBJ2-3, the V gene TRBV19, with 10 nucleotides matching TRBD1. V was pared by 6 bases and J by 3 bases, with 0 bases of the junction left unmatched. The CDR3 runs 13 residues. The germline V gene has CDR1 LNHDA and CDR2 SQIVND (reference sequence). The CDR3 sequence is CASRGQGTDTQYF. As DNA, the CDR3 is TGTGCCAGTAGGGGACAGGGGACAGATACGCAGTATTTT.

The gene calls are TRBV15 and TRBJ2-1; unclear D gene. V lost 0 bases, J lost 10 bases, and 19 bases lay in between. CDR1 is LNHNV, CDR2 YYDKDF, per germline (reference sequence). CDR3 size: 16 residues. The CDR3, as DNA: TGTGCCACCAGCAGAGATTTATCCCGGTCCGGAGCGGAGCAGTTCTTC. It encodes CATSRDLSRSGAEQFF.

The chain combines TRBV5-1 with TRBJ1-4; a weak D match, TRBD1 (5 bases). This CDR3 spans 15 amino acids. Germline V lookup: CDR1 SGHRS, CDR2 YFSETQ. Trimming stripped 4 bases from V and 6 bases from J, with 16 bases between. CDR3 region: CASSPRGGGDEKLFF. As DNA, the CDR3 is TGCGCCAGCAGCCCTCGGGGGGGTGGGGATGAAAAACTGTTTTTT.

This clone has only one observation. This sequence joins TRBV5-1 and TRBJ1-1; the D gene is possibly TRBD1 (5 bases). Germline-derived CDR1 and CDR2 are SGHRS and YFSETQ. The CDR3 has 16 amino acids. The V end was cut by 4 bases, the J end by 0 bases, with 16 bases between. CDR3 coding DNA: TGCGCCAGCAGCCCTATAGATGACAGATTGAACACTGAAGCTTTCTTT. As protein: CASSPIDDRLNTEAFF.

V usage is TRBV28 and J usage is TRBJ2-3, with 9 bases that match TRBD1. Germline lookup yields CDR1 MDHEN and CDR2 SYDVKM. V shed 7 bases and J 3 bases; nucleotides not matched to a gene: 8. The CDR3 consists of 15 residues. The CDR3 sequence is CASTPWDRETDTQYF. The DNA of the CDR3 is TGTGCCAGCACCCCATGGGACAGGGAAACAGATACGCAGTATTTT.